What follows are 30 T cell receptor beta chains derived from one specimen sequenced in a study of CD8 T cells in ankylosing spondylitis. Via MiXCR, TCRdb re-called the 5' RACE reads, giving one row per CDR3 protein. Of 100,000 or so distinct CDR3 sequences in the sample, approximately 9.6% were seen once. The study, taken as a whole, reports: A TCR beta motif of roughly eight highly homologous variants seemed to mark ankylosing spondylitis blood.

Antigens for these TCRs are unknown. Sequencing was done on a sample of blood, either unsorted or a sorted T cell fraction (not recorded which). Receptors originate from a male donor with ankylosing spondylitis.

The sample holds a few counts of this clonotype. The rearrangement joins TRBV10-3 to TRBJ1-5; TRBD1 is a possible D gene (5 bases). Trimming took 0 bases from V and 5 from J, leaving 11 bases between them. The CDR3 runs to 15 residues. Germline CDR1 reads ENHRY; CDR2 reads SYGVKD. The CDR3 region has the DNA TGTGCCATCAGTGAGTCGGAGGGGAGTCATCAGCCCCAGCATTTT. Protein product: CAISESEGSHQPQHF.

This clonotype was picked up many times. The genes are TRBV7-2 and TRBJ2-7; possibly TRBD2 for D (5 bases). V was clipped by 2 bases and J by 2 bases, with 16 bases between them. The CDR3 runs 16 residues. The germline V gene encodes CDR1 SGHTA and CDR2 FQGNSA. CDR3 sequence: CASSLLDSLLTYEQYF. For the CDR3, the DNA is TGTGCCAGCAGCTTATTGGACTCTCTTCTCACCTACGAGCAGTACTTC.

This clonotype was seen at least ten times. The chain employs TRBV28 and TRBJ2-1, with 10 positions matching TRBD2. CDR3 size: 15 residues. V shed 6 bases, J shed 8 bases, and the junction held 10 bases outside the gene matches. Germline lookup yields CDR1 MDHEN and CDR2 SYDVKM. The CDR3 region has the DNA TGTGCCAGCAGCCCGGGACTAGCGCTCACGGATGAGCAGTTCTTC. It specifies CASSPGLALTDEQFF.

This clonotype was seen ten or more times. The J gene is TRBJ2-1, the V gene TRBV4-1; D not resolved. Germline V gives CDR1 MGHRA, CDR2 YSYEKL. The CDR3 extends over 17 amino acids. V dropped 1 base and J dropped 4 bases, with 17 bases sitting between them. The CDR3 DNA reads TGCGCCAGCAGCCAAGTGAACGCCCGGACCACATACAATGAGCAGTTCTTC. This sequence encodes CASSQVNARTTYNEQFF.

This clonotype occurred a few times. The chain is built from TRBV7-9 and TRBJ2-1; 14 bases map to TRBD2. The V segment lost 3 bases and the J segment 8 bases; nucleotides outside the gene matches: 6. The germline V gene has CDR1 SEHNR and CDR2 FQNEAQ (reference sequence). This CDR3 has 16 amino acids. In DNA form, the CDR3 reads TGTGCCAGCAGCTTGGGACTAGCGGGAGAGAGCCATGAGCAGTTCTTC. Its protein is CASSLGLAGESHEQFF.

This clonotype occurred many times. V gene TRBV27 combines with J gene TRBJ2-2, with 12 bases that match TRBD2. The CDR3 extends over 16 amino acids. Germline loops: CDR1 MNHEY, CDR2 SMNVEV (reference sequence). After removal of 5 bases from V and 5 bases from J, the junction contained 6 bases not matched to a gene. CDR3 sequence: CASSLLLAGGTGELFF. The CDR3 DNA reads as TGTGCCAGCAGTCTCCTACTAGCGGGAGGAACCGGGGAGCTGTTTTTT.

This clonotype was seen at least ten times. This rearrangement joins TRBV7-8 to TRBJ2-3; 12 bases are shared with TRBD2. Losses at the gene ends were 5 bases for V and 0 bases for J; bases not matched to a gene: 6. This CDR3 spans 17 amino acids. Germline CDR1 SGHVS, CDR2 FQNEAQ. The CDR3 DNA reads as TGTGCCAGCAGCGATCGACTAGCGGGAGATAGCACAGATACGCAGTATTTT. Its protein is CASSDRLAGDSTDTQYF.

This clonotype was picked up many times. The chain joins TRBV29-1 to TRBJ2-1; 10 bases are a match to TRBD2. With V trimmed by 7 bases and J by 3 bases, 15 bases remained unmatched. This CDR3 comprises 17 residues. Looked up from germline, CDR1 is SQVTM and CDR2 is ANQGSEA. As DNA, the CDR3 is TGCAGCGGCCTAGGACCTTCAAGCGGGAGGGTCTACAATGAGCAGTTCTTC. Translating it yields CSGLGPSSGRVYNEQFF.

Many counts were recorded for this clonotype. The CDR3 DNA reads TGTGCCAGCAGTGAGTCGGGCAACGAAGCTTTCTTT. Translation: CASSESGNEAFF. V and J are TRBV25-1 and TRBJ1-1; no reliable D call. The germline CDR1 and CDR2 sequences are MGHDK and SYGVNS. Trimming stripped 3 bases from V and 8 bases from J, with 10 bases between. The CDR3 totals 12 residues.

This chain links TRBV3-1 with TRBJ1-2, with D possibly TRBD1 on 6 matching bases. The CDR3 consists of 16 residues. V lost 0 bases, J lost 0 bases, and 11 bases lay in between. Germline V gene lookup returns CDR1 LGHDT and CDR2 YNNKEL (reference sequence). The CDR3 DNA is TGTGCCAGCAGCCAAGAGGCAGGGGCGACTAACTATGGCTACACCTTC. Protein: CASSQEAGATNYGYTF.

The rearrangement links TRBV2 to TRBJ2-1; the match to TRBD2 covers 8 bases. CDR1 is SNHLY, CDR2 FYNNEI, per germline. Germline trimming cut 7 bases from V and 7 bases from J; bases unmatched to any gene: 15. The CDR3 is made up of 16 amino acids. The CDR3: CASTQKAGLGGNEQFF. DNA of the CDR3: TGTGCCAGCACTCAAAAGGCGGGACTAGGGGGGAATGAGCAGTTCTTC.

In its sample, this clonotype was seen a few times. The chain recombines TRBV30 with TRBJ2-3, with 7 bases fitting TRBD1. The germline CDR1 and CDR2 sequences are GTSNPN and SVGIG (reference sequence). V was pared by 2 bases and J by 4 bases, with 6 bases of the junction left unmatched. CDR3 length: 14 amino acids. The CDR3 DNA reads TGTGCCTGGAGTTTGACAGGGCAGGCAGATACGCAGTATTTT. It codes for CAWSLTGQADTQYF.

The rearrangement links TRBV12-5 to TRBJ1-1, with D possibly TRBD1 on 5 matching bases. The CDR3 has 17 residues. CDR1 is LGHNT and CDR2 is FRNRAP in the germline V gene. The V and J ends lost 5 bases and 6 bases respectively, with 25 bases between them. The CDR3 reads CASGLPFLDGRGAEAFF. The CDR3 DNA follows: TGTGCTAGTGGTCTGCCTTTCTTAGATGGGCGGGGGGCTGAAGCTTTCTTT.

The chain links TRBV19 to TRBJ2-3; the D gene is possibly TRBD2 (6 bases). This CDR3 region has 13 residues. Germline V lookup: CDR1 LNHDA, CDR2 SQIVND (reference sequence). V was cut by 6 bases and J by 1 base, with 8 bases left in between. The CDR3 sequence: CASREGGTDTQYF. The CDR3 region has the DNA TGTGCCAGTAGGGAGGGAGGCACAGATACGCAGTATTTT.

This clonotype was seen more than once but under ten times. The rearrangement links TRBV20-1 to TRBJ2-1, with 11 bases matching TRBD2. CDR3 length: 17 amino acids. CDR1 DFQATT and CDR2 SNEGSKA come from the germline V gene (reference sequence). The trim removed 6 bases at V and 0 bases at J, leaving 10 bases unmatched. CDR3 nucleotide sequence: TGCAGTGCGAAGGCTAGCGGGAGGCCTAGCTCCTACAATGAGCAGTTCTTC. Encoded protein: CSAKASGRPSSYNEQFF.

The chain uses TRBV21-1 and TRBJ2-3. TRBV21-1 has pseudogene status. The length of the CDR3 is 12 residues. CDR3 region: CASSTYTDTQYF. The CDR3 DNA is TGTGCCAGCAGCACTTACACAGATACGCAGTATTTT.

This clonotype was seen a handful of times. The genes are TRBV7-9 and TRBJ2-2; no definite D call. The germline V and J ends were trimmed by 4 bases and 4 bases, with 13 bases remaining between them. There are 15 residues in the CDR3. Per the germline V gene, CDR1 is SEHNR and CDR2 is FQNEAQ (reference sequence). The CDR3 reads CASSSPLPTTGELFF. CDR3 in DNA: TGTGCCAGCAGCTCCCCGTTGCCTACCACCGGGGAGCTGTTTTTT. The whole variable domain, filled in from reference TRBV7-9 and TRBJ2-2, reads DTGVSQNPRHKITKRGQNVTFRCDPISEHNRLYWYRQTLGQGPEFLTYFQNEAQLEKSRLLSDRFSAERPKGSFSTLEIQRTEQGDSAMYLCASSSPLPTTGELFFGEGSRLTVL.

There are many counts of this clonotype. The chain recombines TRBV27 with TRBJ2-2; TRBD2 aligns across 7 bases. CDR3 size: 14 residues. V lost 7 bases, J lost 4 bases, and 6 bases stayed unmatched. Per the germline V gene, CDR1 is MNHEY and CDR2 is SMNVEV (reference sequence). For the CDR3, the DNA is TGTGCCAGCAACTTGGGGGGGATCACCGGGGAGCTGTTTTTT. Encoded protein: CASNLGGITGELFF.

The J gene is TRBJ1-2, the V gene TRBV12-3 or TRBV12-4; D possibly corresponds to TRBD1 (6 bases). Trimming pared 5 bases from V and 2 bases from J, leaving 12 bases between. The CDR3 has 14 residues. The CDR3 DNA reads as TGTGCCAGCAGTGCAACAGGGCCGAACTATGGCTACACCTTC. Its protein product is CASSATGPNYGYTF.

The genes are TRBV16 and TRBJ2-1; TRBD1 matches 11 bases. The CDR3 runs 16 residues. V was pared by 4 bases and J by 3 bases, with 5 bases of the junction left unmatched. Germline CDR1 reads KGHSY; CDR2 reads FQNENV. CDR3 nucleotide sequence: TGTGCCAGCAGCCCCGGGACAGGGGGTGACTACAATGAGCAGTTCTTC. It specifies CASSPGTGGDYNEQFF. The complete variable domain, with remaining parts taken from reference TRBV16 and TRBJ2-1, reads GEEVAQTPKHLVRGEGQKAKLYCAPIKGHSYVFWYQQVLKNEFKFLISFQNENVFDETGMPKERFSAKCLPNSPCSLEIQATKLEDSAVYFCASSPGTGGDYNEQFFGPGTRLTVL.

In this sample, this clonotype turned up a few times. The V and J genes are TRBV20-1 and TRBJ1-2; D gene ambiguous. V was shortened by 0 bases and J by 7 bases, with 15 bases between the two germline ends. CDR3 length: 14 amino acids. CDR1 is DFQATT and CDR2 is SNEGSKA in the germline V gene (reference sequence). CDR3 DNA sequence: TGCAGTGCTAGAGACCGGACGAGGGATCGTGGCTACACCTTC. Its translation: CSARDRTRDRGYTF.

The CDR3 nucleotides read TGTGCCAGCAGCTTAGGGGGAGCCGGGACTAGCGGGAGAACAGATACGCAGTATTTT. This gives the protein CASSLGGAGTSGRTDTQYF. This chain uses TRBV11-1 with TRBJ2-3; 14 bases agree with TRBD2. The CDR3 is 19 residues long. The germline CDR1 and CDR2 sequences are SGHAT and FQDESV (reference sequence). V lost 1 base, J lost 3 bases, and 9 bases stayed unmatched.

This clonotype showed up many times. V usage is TRBV12-3 or TRBV12-4 and J usage is TRBJ1-6; perhaps TRBD1 as D (6 bases). The CDR3 spans 14 residues. Trimming removed 6 bases at V and 9 bases at J, with 15 bases between. The CDR3 nucleotides are TGTGCCAGCAGGTCCAGGGGTGAGGGTTCACCCCTCCACTTT. Translated: CASRSRGEGSPLHF.

The sample holds a few counts of this clonotype. This sequence joins TRBV9 and TRBJ2-1; 7 nucleotides agree with TRBD2. V trimming: 0 bases; J trimming: 6 bases; junction bases outside the gene matches: 6. The germline CDR1 and CDR2 sequences are SGDLS and YYNGEE. The CDR3 is made up of 15 amino acids. As DNA, the CDR3 is TGTGCCAGCAGCGTAGGATTGGGGGGGTTCAATGAGCAGTTCTTC. Its translation: CASSVGLGGFNEQFF.

At least ten counts were recorded for this clonotype. The chain recombines TRBV11-2 with TRBJ1-1; D not resolved. V lost 4 bases, J lost 4 bases, and 10 bases lay in between. There are 13 residues in the CDR3. Germline V lookup: CDR1 SGHAT, CDR2 FQNNGV. CDR3 bases: TGTGCCAGCAGCTCCCAAGCGGCCACTGAAGCTTTCTTT. Translation: CASSSQAATEAFF.

The sample holds many counts of this clonotype. The rearrangement uses TRBV5-5 and TRBJ2-1; D gene uncertain. This CDR3 comprises 13 residues. Germline-derived CDR1 and CDR2 are SGHKS and YYEKEE (reference sequence). Trimming took 2 bases from V and 10 from J, leaving 13 bases between them. CDR3 sequence (DNA): TGTGCCAGCAGCTTTCCTTCACGGCGGGAGCAGTTCTTC. Protein product: CASSFPSRREQFF. Full variable domain (outside the CDR3, taken from reference TRBV5-5 and TRBJ2-1): DAGVTQSPTHLIKTRGQQVTLRCSPISGHKSVSWYQQVLGQGPQFIFQYYEKEERGRGNFPDRFSARQFPNYSSELNVNALLLGDSALYLCASSFPSRREQFFGPGTRLTVL.

In the case of this clonotype: An end of the junction does not agree with germline; a read error may underlie this. This chain links TRBV28 with TRBJ1-2; D gene ambiguous. CDR1 is MDHEN and CDR2 is SYDVKM in the germline V gene. There are 11 residues in the CDR3. The CDR3 DNA follows: TGTGCCAGCAGTTTAGGCCGACTGTCCCTCTTC. Translated, it gives CASSLGRLSLF.

This clonotype was seen a few times. V usage is TRBV6-6 and J usage is TRBJ2-5, with no clear D. Deletions cut 2 bases from V and 1 base from J, with 5 bases between. The CDR3 is 13 amino acids. In germline, CDR1 is MNHNY, CDR2 SVGAGI (reference sequence). CDR3 loop: CASSYNSQETQYF. The CDR3 region has the DNA TGTGCCAGCAGTTACAACAGCCAAGAGACCCAGTACTTC.

The table lists this clonotype with many counts. The chain has TRBV9 and TRBJ2-3; 9 nucleotides agree with TRBD1. This CDR3 comprises 14 residues. Germline trimming cut 0 bases from V and 4 bases from J; bases unmatched to any gene: 0. CDR1 and CDR2 from the germline V gene are SGDLS and YYNGEE. CDR3: CASSVDRGPDTQYF. The CDR3, as DNA: TGTGCCAGCAGCGTAGACAGGGGGCCAGATACGCAGTATTTT.

This clonotype has at least ten counts. The chain is built from TRBV2 and TRBJ2-1; D call uncertain. There are 15 residues in the CDR3. Germline values: CDR1 SNHLY, CDR2 FYNNEI. V was trimmed by 3 bases and J by 4 bases, leaving 13 bases between them. The CDR3 DNA sequence: TGTGCCAGCAGTGAGGGTCTCCCTCTTTACAATGAGCAGTTCTTC. This encodes CASSEGLPLYNEQFF.